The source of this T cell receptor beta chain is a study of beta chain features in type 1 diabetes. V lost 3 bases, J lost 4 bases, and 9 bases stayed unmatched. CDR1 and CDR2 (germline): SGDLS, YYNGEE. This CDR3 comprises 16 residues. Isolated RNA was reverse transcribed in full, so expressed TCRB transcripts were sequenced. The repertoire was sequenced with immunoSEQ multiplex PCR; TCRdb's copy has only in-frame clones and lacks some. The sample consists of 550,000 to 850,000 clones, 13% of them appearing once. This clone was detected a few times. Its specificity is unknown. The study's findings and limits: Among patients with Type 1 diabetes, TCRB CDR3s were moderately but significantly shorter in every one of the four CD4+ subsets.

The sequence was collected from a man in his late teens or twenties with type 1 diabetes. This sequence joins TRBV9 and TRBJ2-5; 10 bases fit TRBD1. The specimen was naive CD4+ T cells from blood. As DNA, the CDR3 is TGTGCCAGCAGCGAGTCCCCGACAGGGGGCGGAGAGACCCAGTACTTC. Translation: CASSESPTGGGETQYF.